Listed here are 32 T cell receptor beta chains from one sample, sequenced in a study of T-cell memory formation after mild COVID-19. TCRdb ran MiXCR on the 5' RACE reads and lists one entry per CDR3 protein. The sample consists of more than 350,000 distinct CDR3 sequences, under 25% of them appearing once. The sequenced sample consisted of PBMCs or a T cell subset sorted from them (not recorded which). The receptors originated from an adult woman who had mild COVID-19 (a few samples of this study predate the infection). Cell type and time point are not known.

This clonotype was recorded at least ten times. CDR3 protein: CASSLGGEGTEAFF. CDR3 nucleotides: TGTGCCAGCAGTTTAGGGGGGGAAGGCACTGAAGCTTTCTTT. The chain recombines TRBV5-6 with TRBJ1-1, with a weak D call TRBD1 (6 bases). Germline V gives CDR1 SGHDT, CDR2 YYEEEE. The CDR3 extends over 14 amino acids. V lost 5 bases to trimming and J lost 4 bases, with 15 bases between them.

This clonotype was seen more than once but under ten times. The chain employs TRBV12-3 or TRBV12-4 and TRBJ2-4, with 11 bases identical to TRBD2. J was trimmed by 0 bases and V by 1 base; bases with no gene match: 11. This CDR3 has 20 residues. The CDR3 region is CASSLGPGLAEPRAKNIQYF. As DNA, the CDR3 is TGTGCCAGCAGTTTAGGACCGGGACTAGCGGAGCCTAGAGCCAAAAACATTCAGTACTTC.

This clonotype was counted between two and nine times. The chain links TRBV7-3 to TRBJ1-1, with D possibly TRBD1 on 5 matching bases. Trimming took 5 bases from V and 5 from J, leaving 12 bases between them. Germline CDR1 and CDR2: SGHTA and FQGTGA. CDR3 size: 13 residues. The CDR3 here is CASSLGAETEAFF. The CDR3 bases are TGTGCCAGCAGCCTTGGGGCTGAGACTGAAGCTTTCTTT. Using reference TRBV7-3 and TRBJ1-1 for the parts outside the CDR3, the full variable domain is GAGVSQTPSNKVTEKGKYVELRCDPISGHTALYWYRQSLGQGPEFLIYFQGTGAADDSGLPNDRFFAVRPEGSVSTLKIQRTERGDSAVYLCASSLGAETEAFFGQGTRLTVV.

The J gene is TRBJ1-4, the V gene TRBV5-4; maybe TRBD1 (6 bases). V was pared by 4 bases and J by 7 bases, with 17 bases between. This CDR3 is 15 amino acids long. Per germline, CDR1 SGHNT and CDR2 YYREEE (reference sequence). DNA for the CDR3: TGTGCCAGCAGCCCAAGTGGGGGCCCTACTGAAAAACTGTTTTTT. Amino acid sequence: CASSPSGGPTEKLFF.

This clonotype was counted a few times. CDR3 amino acids: CASSSGTSGVNEQFF. The CDR3 region has the DNA TGTGCCAGCAGTTCCGGGACTAGCGGGGTAAATGAGCAGTTCTTC. The chain carries TRBV12-3 or TRBV12-4 and TRBJ2-1; 13 bases map to TRBD2. V was pared by 4 bases and J by 7 bases, with 4 bases of the junction left unmatched. This CDR3 has 15 amino acids.

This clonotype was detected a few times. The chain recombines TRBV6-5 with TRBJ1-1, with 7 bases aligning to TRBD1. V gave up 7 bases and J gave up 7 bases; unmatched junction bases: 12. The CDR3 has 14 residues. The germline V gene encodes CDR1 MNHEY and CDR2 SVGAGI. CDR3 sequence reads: CASKESRGSGEAFF. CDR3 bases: TGTGCCAGCAAGGAATCCAGGGGGTCTGGTGAAGCTTTCTTT.

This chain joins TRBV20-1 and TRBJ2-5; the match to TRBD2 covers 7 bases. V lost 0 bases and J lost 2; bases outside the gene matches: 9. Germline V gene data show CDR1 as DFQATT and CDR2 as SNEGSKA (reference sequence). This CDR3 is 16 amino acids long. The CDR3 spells CSARDWGSGLQETQYF. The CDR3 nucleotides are TGCAGTGCTAGAGATTGGGGTAGCGGGCTTCAAGAGACCCAGTACTTC.

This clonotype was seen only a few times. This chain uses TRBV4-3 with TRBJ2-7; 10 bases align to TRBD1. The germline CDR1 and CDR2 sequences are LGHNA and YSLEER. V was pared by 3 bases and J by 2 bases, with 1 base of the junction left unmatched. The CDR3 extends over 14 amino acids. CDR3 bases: TGCGCCAGCAGCCACGACAGGGGGCCCTACGAGCAGTACTTC. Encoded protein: CASSHDRGPYEQYF.

CDR3: CASSALGTGSGGYTF. The CDR3, as DNA: TGTGCCAGCAGTGCTTTAGGGACAGGGTCTGGTGGCTACACCTTC. J is TRBJ1-2 and V is TRBV2; TRBD1 aligns across 9 bases. Per germline, CDR1 SNHLY and CDR2 FYNNEI. J gave up 7 bases and V 4 bases, and 10 bases lay outside the gene matches. This CDR3 comprises 15 residues.

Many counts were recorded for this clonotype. This CDR3 reads CASSSVTGTVNTEAFF. The CDR3 DNA follows: TGCGCCAGCAGCTCGGTTACCGGGACGGTAAACACTGAAGCTTTCTTT. V is TRBV5-1 and J is TRBJ1-1; TRBD1 might be the D (5 bases). Looked up from germline, CDR1 is SGHRS and CDR2 is YFSETQ. There are 16 residues in the CDR3. V was pared by 3 bases and J by 2 bases, with 17 bases between.

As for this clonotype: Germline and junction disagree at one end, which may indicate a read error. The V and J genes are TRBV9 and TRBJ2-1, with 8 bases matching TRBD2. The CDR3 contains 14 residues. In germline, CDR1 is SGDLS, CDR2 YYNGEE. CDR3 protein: CASSGAESYNEQFF. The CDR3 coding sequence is TGTGCCAGTAGCGGGGCAGAATCCTACAATGAGCAGTTCTTC. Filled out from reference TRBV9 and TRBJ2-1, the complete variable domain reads DSGVTQTPKHLITATGQRVTLRCSPRSGDLSVYWYQQSLDQGLQFLIQYYNGEERAKGNILERFSAQQFPDLHSELNLSSLELGDSALYFCASSGAESYNEQFFGPGTRLTVL.

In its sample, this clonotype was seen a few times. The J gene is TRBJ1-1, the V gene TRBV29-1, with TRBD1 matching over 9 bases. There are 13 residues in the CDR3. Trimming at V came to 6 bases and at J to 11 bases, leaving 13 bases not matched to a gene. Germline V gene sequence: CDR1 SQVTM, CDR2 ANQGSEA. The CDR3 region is CSVLLGTGMDAFF. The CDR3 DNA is TGCAGCGTACTCCTAGGGACAGGGATGGATGCTTTCTTT.

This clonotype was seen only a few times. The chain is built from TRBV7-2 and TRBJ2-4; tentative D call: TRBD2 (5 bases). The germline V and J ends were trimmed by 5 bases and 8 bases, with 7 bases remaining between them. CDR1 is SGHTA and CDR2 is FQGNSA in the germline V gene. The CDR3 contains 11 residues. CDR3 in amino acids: CASSPGDIQYF. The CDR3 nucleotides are TGTGCCAGCAGCCCCGGGGACATTCAGTACTTC.

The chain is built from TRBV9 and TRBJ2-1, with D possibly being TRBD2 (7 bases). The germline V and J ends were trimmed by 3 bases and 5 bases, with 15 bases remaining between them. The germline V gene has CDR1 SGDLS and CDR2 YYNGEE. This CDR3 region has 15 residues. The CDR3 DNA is TGTGCCAGCAGCGCCCCAGGGGCGGGGGACAATGAGCAGTTCTTC. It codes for CASSAPGAGDNEQFF.

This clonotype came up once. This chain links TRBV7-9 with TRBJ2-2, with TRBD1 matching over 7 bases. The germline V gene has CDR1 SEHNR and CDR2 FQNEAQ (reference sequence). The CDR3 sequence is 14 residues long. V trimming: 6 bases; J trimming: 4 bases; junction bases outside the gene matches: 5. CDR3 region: CASRVWDSTGELFF. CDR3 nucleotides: TGTGCCAGCAGGGTCTGGGACAGCACCGGGGAGCTGTTTTTT.

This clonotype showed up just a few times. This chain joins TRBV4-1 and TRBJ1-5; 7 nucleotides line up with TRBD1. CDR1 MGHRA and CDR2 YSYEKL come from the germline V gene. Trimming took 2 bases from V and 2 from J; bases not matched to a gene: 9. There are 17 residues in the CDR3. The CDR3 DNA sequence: TGCGCCAGCAGCCAACCGACGGACAGGCGGGGCAATCAGCCCCAGCATTTT. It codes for CASSQPTDRRGNQPQHF.

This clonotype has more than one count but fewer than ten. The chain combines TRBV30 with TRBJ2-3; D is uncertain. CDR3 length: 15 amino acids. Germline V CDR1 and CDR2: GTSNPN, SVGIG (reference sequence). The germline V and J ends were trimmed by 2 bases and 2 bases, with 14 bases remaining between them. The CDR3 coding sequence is TGTGCCTGGAGTTTGGGATCCTTGGACACAGATACGCAGTATTTT. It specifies CAWSLGSLDTDTQYF.

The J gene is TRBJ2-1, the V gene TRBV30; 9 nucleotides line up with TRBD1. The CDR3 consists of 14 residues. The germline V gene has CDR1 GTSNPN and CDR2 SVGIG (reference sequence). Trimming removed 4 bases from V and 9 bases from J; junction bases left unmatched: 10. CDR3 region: CAWIIGTGIGEQFF. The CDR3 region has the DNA TGTGCCTGGATCATAGGGACAGGGATTGGTGAGCAGTTCTTC.

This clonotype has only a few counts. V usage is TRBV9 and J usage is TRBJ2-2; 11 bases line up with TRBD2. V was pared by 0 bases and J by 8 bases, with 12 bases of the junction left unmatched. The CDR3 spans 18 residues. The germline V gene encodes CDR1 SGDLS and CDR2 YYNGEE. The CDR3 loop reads CASSVVSGTSGLGGELFF. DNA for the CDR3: TGTGCCAGCAGCGTAGTTTCCGGGACTAGCGGCCTAGGAGGGGAGCTGTTTTTT.

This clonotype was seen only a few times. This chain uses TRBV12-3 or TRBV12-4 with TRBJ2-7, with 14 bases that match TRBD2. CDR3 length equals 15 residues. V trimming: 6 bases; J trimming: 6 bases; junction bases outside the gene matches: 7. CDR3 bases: TGTGCCAGCAGCCGACTAGCGGGGGGGGCCGGCGAGCAGTACTTC. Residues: CASSRLAGGAGEQYF.

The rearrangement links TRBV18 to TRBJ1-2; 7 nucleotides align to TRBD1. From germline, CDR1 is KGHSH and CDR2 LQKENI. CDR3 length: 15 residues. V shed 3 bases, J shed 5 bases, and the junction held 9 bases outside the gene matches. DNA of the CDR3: TGTGCCAGCTCACCTTCCTCCGGGACAGCTTATGGCTACACCTTC. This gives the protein CASSPSSGTAYGYTF. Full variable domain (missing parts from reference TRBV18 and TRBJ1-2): NAGVMQNPRHLVRRRGQEARLRCSPMKGHSHVYWYRQLPEEGLKFMVYLQKENIIDESGMPKERFSAEFPKEGPSILRIQQVVRGDSAAYFCASSPSSGTAYGYTFGSGTRLTVV.

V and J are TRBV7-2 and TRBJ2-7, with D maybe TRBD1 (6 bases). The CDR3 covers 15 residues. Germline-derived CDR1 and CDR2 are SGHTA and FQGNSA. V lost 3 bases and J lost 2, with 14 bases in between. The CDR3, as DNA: TGTGCCAGCAGCTTGTATTGGACAGAACCCTACGAGCAGTACTTC. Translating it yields CASSLYWTEPYEQYF.

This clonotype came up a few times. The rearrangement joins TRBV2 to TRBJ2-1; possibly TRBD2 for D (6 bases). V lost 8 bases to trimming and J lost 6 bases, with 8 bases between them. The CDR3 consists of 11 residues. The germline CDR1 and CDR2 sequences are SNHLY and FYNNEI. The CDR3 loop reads CASWDFNEQFF. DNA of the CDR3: TGTGCCAGCTGGGACTTCAATGAGCAGTTCTTC.

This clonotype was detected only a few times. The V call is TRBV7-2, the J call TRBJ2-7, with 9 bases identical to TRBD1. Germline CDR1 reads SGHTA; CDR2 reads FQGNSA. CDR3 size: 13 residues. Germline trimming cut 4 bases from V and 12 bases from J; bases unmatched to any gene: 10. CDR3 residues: CASSSGGGQGPYF. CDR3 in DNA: TGTGCCAGCAGCTCAGGGGGGGGACAGGGCCCGTACTTC.

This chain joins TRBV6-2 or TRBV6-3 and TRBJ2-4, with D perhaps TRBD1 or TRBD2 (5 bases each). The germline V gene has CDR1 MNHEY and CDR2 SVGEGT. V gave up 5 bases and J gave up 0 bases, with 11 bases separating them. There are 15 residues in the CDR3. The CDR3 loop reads CASSRDGLAKNIQYF. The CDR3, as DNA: TGTGCCAGCAGTCGGGACGGTTTAGCCAAAAACATTCAGTACTTC.

This chain's CDR3 is CATSGGPQGRHEQYF. The CDR3 bases are TGTGCCACCAGTGGAGGTCCCCAGGGGAGGCACGAGCAGTACTTC. The chain carries TRBV24-1 and TRBJ2-7, with D possibly being TRBD1 or TRBD2 (6 bases each). This CDR3 is 15 amino acids long. Germline V gene sequence: CDR1 KGHDR, CDR2 SFDVKD. The V end lost 5 bases, the J end lost 5 bases, and 18 bases lay between the germline ends.

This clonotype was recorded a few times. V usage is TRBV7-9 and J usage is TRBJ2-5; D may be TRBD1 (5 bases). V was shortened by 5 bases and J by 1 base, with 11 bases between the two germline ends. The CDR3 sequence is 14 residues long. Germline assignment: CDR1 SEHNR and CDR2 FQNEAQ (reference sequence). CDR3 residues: CASSPYDSQETQYF. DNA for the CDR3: TGTGCCAGCAGCCCCTACGACAGCCAAGAGACCCAGTACTTC.

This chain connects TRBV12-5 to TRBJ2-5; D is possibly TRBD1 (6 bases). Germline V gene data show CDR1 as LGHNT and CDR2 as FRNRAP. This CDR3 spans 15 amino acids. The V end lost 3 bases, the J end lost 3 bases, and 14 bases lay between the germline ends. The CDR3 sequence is CASGFQLRTEETQYF. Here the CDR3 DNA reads TGTGCTAGTGGTTTCCAACTGAGGACAGAAGAGACCCAGTACTTC. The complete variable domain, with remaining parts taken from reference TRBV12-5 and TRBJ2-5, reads DARVTQTPRHKVTEMGQEVTMRCQPILGHNTVFWYRQTMMQGLELLAYFRNRAPLDDSGMPKDRFSAEMPDATLATLKIQPSEPRDSAVYFCASGFQLRTEETQYFGPGTRLLVL.

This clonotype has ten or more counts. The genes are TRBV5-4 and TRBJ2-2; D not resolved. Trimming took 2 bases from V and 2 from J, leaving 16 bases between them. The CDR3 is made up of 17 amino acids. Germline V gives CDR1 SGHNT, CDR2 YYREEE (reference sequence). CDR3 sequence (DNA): TGTGCCAGCAGCTTTAAGGCCGGCAAGGGAAACACCGGGGAGCTGTTTTTT. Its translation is CASSFKAGKGNTGELFF.

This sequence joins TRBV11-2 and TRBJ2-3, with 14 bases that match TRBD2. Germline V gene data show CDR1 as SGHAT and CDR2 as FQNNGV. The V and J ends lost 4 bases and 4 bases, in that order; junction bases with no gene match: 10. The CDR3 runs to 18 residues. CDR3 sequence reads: CASSSTGTSGSSPDTQYF. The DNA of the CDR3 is TGTGCCAGCAGCTCAACCGGGACTAGCGGGAGTAGCCCAGATACGCAGTATTTT.

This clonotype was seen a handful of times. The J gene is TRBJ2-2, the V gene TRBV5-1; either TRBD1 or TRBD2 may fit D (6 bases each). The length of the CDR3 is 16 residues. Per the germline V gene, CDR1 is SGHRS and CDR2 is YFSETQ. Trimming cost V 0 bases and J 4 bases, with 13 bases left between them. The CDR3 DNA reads TGCGCCAGCAGCTTGGTCACGGGGGCGGTCACCGGGGAGCTGTTTTTT. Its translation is CASSLVTGAVTGELFF.

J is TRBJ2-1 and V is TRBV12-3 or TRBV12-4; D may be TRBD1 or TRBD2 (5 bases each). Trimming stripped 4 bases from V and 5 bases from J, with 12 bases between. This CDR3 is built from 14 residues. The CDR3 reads CASSYPGRHNEQFF. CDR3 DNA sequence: TGTGCCAGCAGTTACCCGGGACGGCACAATGAGCAGTTCTTC.